This T cell receptor (beta chain) was retrieved from a study of T cells in Graves' hyperthyroidism and ophthalmopathy. Study-level information: Staff took peripheral blood when the initial diagnosis was made, before any treatment began.

This clonotype came up many times. The junction differs from germline at one of its ends, possibly a read error. The investigators amplified TCR beta CDR3 regions from RNA transcripts. The HTBI set primed first-round TCR CDR3 RT-PCR. A single record per CDR3 protein comes from TCRdb applying MiXCR to the multiplex PCR reads. The data show hundreds of thousands of distinct CDR3 sequences, about 14% seen once. This receptor was taken from a woman between 45 and 65 years old with Graves' ophthalmopathy. The sample taken for sequencing was blood.

CDR3 coding DNA: TGTGCCAGCAGAGAAGGGACGCAGTATAGCAATCAGCCCCAGCATTTT. Translated: CASREGTQYSNQPQHF. This chain joins TRBV2 and TRBJ1-5; weak D call: TRBD1 (5 bases). From germline, CDR1 is SNHLY and CDR2 FYNNEI. This CDR3 has 16 residues. Combining the CDR3 with reference TRBV2 and TRBJ1-5 gives the whole variable domain EPEVTQTPSHQVTQMGQEVILRCVPISNHLYFYWYRQILGQKVEFLVSFYNNEISEKSEIFDDQFSVERPDGSNFTLKIRSTKLEDSAMYFCASREGTQYSNQPQHFGDGTRLSIL.